The clone carrying this T cell receptor beta chain was counted ten times or more. Trimming removed 1 base from V and 4 bases from J, with 13 bases in between. There are 14 residues in the CDR3. Per germline, CDR1 DFQATT and CDR2 SNEGSKA (reference sequence). Time point of the sample: newly diagnosed GD, antithyroid drugs for less than 3 months. Following extraction of RNA from PBMCs, that RNA was used to make the TCR library. The TCR beta library used iRepertoire HTBI primers with Arm-PCR amplification of CDR3. In the original analysis: Among the samples, 60 to 75 TRBV and some 13 TRBJ segments were identified. TCRdb fed the multiplex PCR reads into MiXCR, producing one record per CDR3 protein. These V and J calls originate from TCRdb's pipeline instead of the authors' own analysis. In the table there are around 500,000 distinct CDR3 sequences, around 16% of which are singletons. The source of the sample is a study of regulatory T cells in long-lasting Graves disease.

These sequences were also reported in another study, on T cells in Graves' hyperthyroidism and ophthalmopathy. That source notes: Hyperthyroidism had been newly diagnosed in patients aged 18 to 65, and its duration was under 2 months. Primed by the HTBI set, a first-round RT-PCR was run on the TCR CDR3.

The receptor's source is a woman aged 40-60 years with Graves disease. Material: peripheral blood mononuclear cells (PBMCs), obtained at new diagnosis, from a patient treated with antithyroid drugs. The chain recombines TRBV20-1 with TRBJ1-1; D possibly corresponds to TRBD1 (5 bases). The CDR3 loop reads CSARGGWGGTEAFF. The CDR3, as DNA: TGCAGTGCTAGAGGGGGGTGGGGTGGCACTGAAGCTTTCTTT.